What follows is one T cell receptor (beta chain) and its context. This specimen comes from a study of blood T cell repertoires in COVID-19. Germline loops: CDR1 SGHNT, CDR2 YYREEE (reference sequence). Trimming at V came to 2 bases and at J to 2 bases, leaving 5 bases not matched to a gene. The CDR3 is 15 residues long. Sequencing used immunoSEQ multiplex PCR; TCRdb keeps in-frame clones, though not all of them. The profile shows some 140,000 clones, 80% to 90% of them singletons. The TCR originated in a man between 50 and 59 years old with active COVID-19. V gene TRBV5-4 combines with J gene TRBJ2-3; TRBD2 matches 7 bases. Specimen: peripheral blood. The CDR3 region has the DNA TGTGCCAGCAGCTTCGGACTAGAACACACAGATACGCAGTATTTT. It encodes CASSFGLEHTDTQYF.